This TCR beta chain was sequenced in a study of T cells in Graves' hyperthyroidism and ophthalmopathy. Study overall: Before treatment of any kind, peripheral blood was taken at initial diagnosis. Points from the study as a whole: The blood repertoire included most of the expanded thyroid clonotypes above 0.001.

This clonotype was found many times. Its antigen is currently unknown. One end of the junction does not line up with germline, which may come from a read error. The CDR3 totals 14 residues. Template material for amplifying TCR beta CDR3 regions consisted of RNA transcripts. First-round RT-PCR of the TCR CDR3 relied on the HTBI primer set. MiXCR, applied by TCRdb to the multiplex PCR reads, yields one record per CDR3 protein. The repertoire holds about 340,000 distinct CDR3 sequences, with roughly 18% as singletons. The receptor's source is a woman aged 50 to 60 with Graves' hyperthyroidism. The sample taken for sequencing was blood. The rearrangement uses TRBV12-3 or TRBV12-4 and TRBJ1-1; 7 nucleotides agree with TRBD1. The CDR3 DNA follows: TGCGCCAGCAGCTTGGGGACAGTGAACACTGAAGCTTTCTTT. Amino acids: CASSLGTVNTEAFF.